The sequence of this T cell receptor beta chain was determined in a study of blood T cells in healthy people across ages (dated by TCRdb to between 2015 and 2017). Turning to the overall study: In model experiments, roughly one uniquely barcoded TCR beta cDNA molecule per two T cells was captured by template switching. Four age groups were formed from the donors: young (average approximately 15 years), middle-aged (approximately 41), aged (approximately 60) and long-lived (more than 75). To avoid experimental bias, donors of different ages were spread randomly across the sequencing lanes. Two additional independent replicas of 1 million unique cDNA reads from the same blood draw were analyzed for two donors (one aged 18 to 30 and one aged 80 or older). The study measured age-related changes in TCR beta repertoire diversity using deep sequencing normalized with unique cDNA molecular identifiers. What the research found in general, with its limitations: The percentage of naive T cells measured by flow cytometry correlated strongly with observed TCR beta diversity. Compared with the aged group, more naive CD4+ T cells, fewer expanded clones and increased TCR diversity were shown by the long-lived group, suggesting age selection. Because donor CMV infection status was unknown, age-related changes in expanded clonotypes were potentially confounded. Since profiling was done on bulk unsorted PBMCs, naive and antigen-experienced compartments could not be conclusively compared. Total diversity estimates from one million sequenced T cells were considered lower bounds and underestimates. Observed TCR beta diversity per million T cells fell roughly linearly with age, and a significant reduction was already apparent by age around 40.

From cysteine to phenylalanine, the CDR3 is 15 amino acids long. This entry keeps only the CDR3 DNA: 45 bases, framed from base 1. The germline V gene sets CDR1 to SGHTA and CDR2 to FQGNSA. Trimming removed 0 bases from V and 4 bases from J, leaving 10 bases between the germline ends. Points on this clonotype: Its antigen is still unknown. One base away there is no much larger clone; base qualities are not given.

Systemically healthy Caucasian individuals from Russia, 35 to 40 in total and aged about 6 to 90 years, were included as donors. Around 9.8 milliliters of peripheral blood were collected from each donor into EDTA-treated Vacutainer tubes. Ficoll-Paque density-gradient centrifugation was used to isolate PBMCs, with at least 7 million obtained per sample. Total RNA was extracted from PBMCs with Trizol reagent, with at least 6 micrograms obtained per sample. The percentages of naive CD45RAhigh/CD27high T cells were determined by flow cytometry on a PBMC aliquot from every donor. The library was generated by 5' RACE. For sequencing, an Illumina HiSeq 2500 was employed. A second PCR of roughly 7 to 11 cycles was performed with a sample-barcoded 5' primer and a J-beta primer mix. A unique molecular identifier was introduced onto each TCR beta cDNA molecule by a template-switch 5' adaptor carrying 12 random nucleotides. At least 2.5 million CDR3-containing paired-end reads were obtained from each sample. First-strand cDNA synthesis was performed from all RNA using the Mint cDNA synthesis kit, with priming by a TRBC-specific oligonucleotide. After uracil-DNA glycosylase treatment, a first 18-cycle PCR used universal primers M1SS and BC2_uni_R on all cDNA. The original pipeline was this. For normalization, 1 million high-quality reads were randomly selected from each sample, with every read carrying a distinct molecular identifier. Instead of being binned into consensus sequences, reads with shared molecular identifiers were discarded. MiTCR, set to a Q25 quality threshold and the strictest error-elimination algorithm, was used for CDR3 identification, clonotype clustering and error correction. A nonparametric unseen species model using Euler transformation provided a lower-bound estimate of total TCR beta diversity. TCRdb took the public reads, trimmed them with fastp at Q25, ran MiXCR for clone calling and kept in-frame beta chains. All rows with the same CDR3 protein become a single entry with the most common DNA and genes. Here the V and J calls rest on TCRdb's processing, not on the authors' analysis. This sample holds about 1.6 million distinct CDR3 sequences; around 36% were observed only once. The biggest ten clones account for roughly 10% of the sample.

The sequence links TRBV7-2 to TRBJ2-4; TRBD2 is possibly the D segment (6 matching bases). Sequenced input: blood. This TCR was recovered from a woman aged 25-40 years in good health. DNA sequence: TGTGCCAGCAGCTTAGCGGGAGGAGGTAAAAACATTCAGTACTTC. This translates into CASSLAGGGKNIQYF.